The 8 T cell receptor beta chains below come from one sample, sequenced in a study of T-cell reconstitution after alpha-beta-depleted transplantation in children. The TCRbeta library incorporated unique molecular identifiers. TCRdb reanalysed the PCR reads using MiXCR and keeps one entry per CDR3 protein. Of roughly 180,000 distinct CDR3 sequences listed, more than 14% are singletons. This specimen was PBMCs from the stem cell graft donor, taken from the stem cell graft. These receptors all come from a human donor who donated a stem cell graft to a child with acute lymphoblastic leukemia.

This clonotype turned up a few times. V is TRBV18 and J is TRBJ2-1; tentatively, D is TRBD2 (5 bases). In germline, CDR1 is KGHSH, CDR2 LQKENI. V was pared by 0 bases and J by 8 bases, with 8 bases between. There are 13 residues in the CDR3. The CDR3 loop is CASSPPSGDEQFF. The DNA of the CDR3 is TGTGCCAGCTCACCACCGTCCGGGGATGAGCAGTTCTTC.

Remarks on this clonotype: Being one base from a much bigger clone, this may be a read error. The chain links TRBV29-1 to TRBJ1-1; unclear D gene. The V end lost 4 bases, the J end lost 8 bases, and 14 bases lay between the germline ends. The CDR3 has 12 amino acids. Germline-derived CDR1 and CDR2 are SQVTM and ANQGSEA. CDR3 DNA sequence: TGCAGCGTTGTATGGCTATCATCCGAAGCTTTCTTT. This sequence encodes CSVVWLSSEAFF.

This clonotype occurred many times. The chain has TRBV24-1 and TRBJ2-1; 7 nucleotides agree with TRBD1. V shed 2 bases and J 0 bases; nucleotides not matched to a gene: 3. Germline V gene data show CDR1 as KGHDR and CDR2 as SFDVKD. This CDR3 region has 16 residues. Written as DNA, the CDR3 is TGTGCCACCAGTGATTCGGCAGGGGGCTCCTACAATGAGCAGTTCTTC. Protein: CATSDSAGGSYNEQFF.

Concerning this clonotype: This may be a read error, as it is one base from a much larger clone. The rearrangement uses TRBV7-9 and TRBJ1-1; weak D call: TRBD1 (5 bases). The CDR3 covers 15 residues. Germline CDR1 SEHNR, CDR2 FQNEAQ (reference sequence). Between the trimmed V and J ends, which lost 5 bases and 8 bases, there was a span of 21 bases. The CDR3 protein is CASSPLREGRREAFF. CDR3 nucleotides: TGTGCCAGCAGCCCCTTGAGGGAGGGGAGGAGAGAAGCTTTCTTT.

This clonotype was seen many times. The chain carries TRBV12-3 or TRBV12-4 and TRBJ2-7, with TRBD1 matching 10 bases. The CDR3 is made up of 14 amino acids. The V and J ends lost 6 bases and 2 bases, in that order; junction bases with no gene match: 4. CDR3 amino acids: CASSHDRGPYEQYF. The CDR3 coding sequence is TGTGCCAGCAGCCATGACAGGGGGCCCTACGAGCAGTACTTC.

This clonotype was observed many times. DNA of the CDR3: TGTGCCATCAGCAACCCCGGGACAGGGTTCGGGGCCAACGTCCTGACTTTC. The encoded protein is CAISNPGTGFGANVLTF. The rearrangement uses TRBV10-3 and TRBJ2-6; 9 bases are shared with TRBD1. Germline assignment: CDR1 ENHRY and CDR2 SYGVKD. V trimming: 6 bases; J trimming: 4 bases; junction bases outside the gene matches: 10. The CDR3 covers 17 residues.

This clonotype was seen ten or more times. The chain uses TRBV27 and TRBJ1-2; the match to TRBD1 covers 10 bases. Per the germline V gene, CDR1 is MNHEY and CDR2 is SMNVEV (reference sequence). The CDR3 has 14 residues. Trimming took 5 bases from V and 6 from J; bases not matched to a gene: 6. This chain's CDR3 is CASSPRTGGNGYTF. CDR3 nucleotides: TGTGCCAGCAGTCCCCGGACAGGGGGTAATGGCTACACCTTC.

This clonotype was seen at least ten times. The gene calls are TRBV5-1 and TRBJ2-1, with D hard to call. The CDR3 runs to 18 residues. V lost 3 bases to trimming and J lost 0 bases, with 19 bases between them. Germline CDR1 reads SGHRS; CDR2 reads YFSETQ. The CDR3 here is CASSSENNKLFSYNEQFF. The CDR3 DNA follows: TGCGCCAGCAGCTCCGAAAATAATAAGTTGTTCTCCTACAATGAGCAGTTCTTC.